This is a list of T cell receptor beta chains from one sample in a study of cytomegalovirus exposure and HLA in healthy donors. The protocol was immunoSEQ multiplex PCR, while the TCRdb copy is restricted to in-frame clones and leaves out a portion. The sample holds about 130,000 clones. Material: PBMCs. These receptors came from a man younger than 35 in good health and CMV-seronegative. Each CDR3 is given with its conserved first and last residue. Fields, in order: CDR3 protein, CDR3 DNA, V gene, J gene, D gene. The D gene is left open where the match is weak.

CDR3: CSVVVQATIYEQYF; DNA: TGCAGCGTTGTTGTACAGGCTACGATCTACGAGCAGTACTTC; V: TRBV29-1; J: TRBJ2-7; D: -
CDR3: CASSLVRRLAENTGELFF; DNA: TGTGCCAGCAGCTTAGTCAGGCGGCTAGCGGAGAACACCGGGGAGCTGTTTTTT; V: TRBV7-9; J: TRBJ2-2; D: TRBD2
CDR3: CASIQKDRVYGYTF; DNA: TGTGCCAGTATCCAGAAGGACAGAGTCTATGGCTACACCTTC; V: TRBV19; J: TRBJ1-2; D: -
CDR3: CASSLLGRQGFSSGNTIYF; DNA: TGTGCCAGCAGCTTACTGGGCCGCCAGGGGTTCAGTTCGGGAAACACCATATATTTT; V: TRBV7-8; J: TRBJ1-3; D: -
CDR3: CASSLGPTTGQETQYF; DNA: TGTGCCAGCAGCTTAGGGCCCACGACGGGGCAAGAGACCCAGTACTTC; V: TRBV11-2; J: TRBJ2-5; D: -
CDR3: CASSLMATSEKTQYF; DNA: TGTGCCAGCAGCTTAATGGCGACTAGCGAAAAGACCCAGTACTTC; V: TRBV7-3; J: TRBJ2-5; D: TRBD2
CDR3: CSVGTGQGHNEQFF; DNA: TGCAGCGTGGGGACGGGACAGGGGCACAATGAGCAGTTCTTC; V: TRBV29-1; J: TRBJ2-1; D: TRBD1
CDR3: CASSQALAGRTDTQYF; DNA: TGTGCCAGCAGCCAAGCTTTAGCGGGCCGCACAGATACGCAGTATTTT; V: TRBV14; J: TRBJ2-3; D: TRBD2
CDR3: CASSLATGDGYGYTF; DNA: TGCGCCAGCAGCTTGGCGACAGGGGATGGGTATGGCTACACCTTC; V: TRBV5-1; J: TRBJ1-2; D: TRBD1
CDR3: CASRPRERGQETQYF; DNA: TGCGCCAGCAGGCCCCGGGAGAGGGGTCAAGAGACCCAGTACTTC; V: TRBV4-1; J: TRBJ2-5; D: -
CDR3: CASSLTGGTDEQFF; DNA: TGTGCCAGCAGCTTAACGGGCGGGACGGATGAGCAGTTCTTC; V: TRBV7-3; J: TRBJ2-1; D: -
CDR3: CASSVPGTSGKYEQYF; DNA: TGTGCCAGCAGCGTCCCGGGGACTAGCGGGAAGTACGAGCAGTACTTC; V: TRBV13; J: TRBJ2-7; D: TRBD2
CDR3: CAIARTGVSTEAFF; DNA: TGTGCCATTGCAAGGACAGGGGTGAGCACTGAAGCTTTCTTT; V: TRBV10-3; J: TRBJ1-1; D: TRBD1
CDR3: CASSVRGVEQFF; DNA: TGTGCCAGCAGCGTGCGGGGGGTAGAGCAGTTCTTC; V: TRBV9; J: TRBJ2-1; D: TRBD2
CDR3: CASTKNTGELFF; DNA: TGTGCCAGCACCAAGAACACCGGGGAGCTGTTTTTT; V: TRBV13; J: TRBJ2-2; D: -
CDR3: CASRRTGDPSNQPQHF; DNA: TGTGCCAGCAGACGCACAGGGGACCCCAGCAATCAGCCCCAGCATTTT; V: TRBV28; J: TRBJ1-5; D: TRBD1
CDR3: CASIHPDRGGNYGYTF; DNA: TGTGCCAGTATCCACCCCGACAGGGGAGGTAACTATGGCTACACCTTC; V: TRBV19; J: TRBJ1-2; D: TRBD1
CDR3: CASSLPLGGSPPYEQYF; DNA: TGCGCCAGCAGCCTCCCCTTGGGCGGGAGCCCCCCCTACGAGCAGTACTTC; V: TRBV4-1; J: TRBJ2-7; D: TRBD2
CDR3: CASSVEGLAEDTQYF; DNA: TGTGCCAGCAGCGTAGAGGGACTAGCGGAAGATACGCAGTATTTT; V: TRBV9; J: TRBJ2-3; D: TRBD2
CDR3: CASSFGQGVSYEQYF; DNA: TGCGCCAGCAGCTTTGGGCAGGGGGTTTCCTACGAGCAGTACTTC; V: TRBV5-1; J: TRBJ2-7; D: TRBD1
CDR3: CASTGWGESTGELFF; DNA: TGTGCCAGTACGGGATGGGGTGAATCCACCGGGGAGCTGTTTTTT; V: TRBV19; J: TRBJ2-2; D: -
CDR3: CSVDPSEGTEQYF; DNA: TGCAGCGTTGATCCTAGCGAGGGAACCGAGCAGTACTTC; V: TRBV29-1; J: TRBJ2-7; D: -
CDR3: CASSYRDRFYEQYF; DNA: TGTGCCAGCAGCTACCGGGACAGGTTCTACGAGCAGTACTTC; V: TRBV7-8; J: TRBJ2-7; D: TRBD1
CDR3: CASSLPGGRFEETQYF; DNA: TGTGCCAGCAGCCTCCCGGGGGGGCGGTTTGAAGAGACCCAGTACTTC; V: TRBV11-3; J: TRBJ2-5; D: TRBD2
CDR3: CASSADRGQETQYF; DNA: TGTGCCAGCAGCGCGGACAGGGGCCAAGAGACCCAGTACTTC; V: TRBV9; J: TRBJ2-5; D: TRBD1
CDR3: CASRPWSIGGADIQYF; DNA: TGTGCCAGCAGGCCCTGGAGTATAGGGGGGGCGGACATTCAGTACTTC; V: TRBV28; J: TRBJ2-4; D: -
CDR3: CASRGVGLAGGGDTQYF; DNA: TGTGCCAGCAGGGGGGTTGGTCTAGCGGGAGGGGGGGATACGCAGTATTTT; V: TRBV4-2; J: TRBJ2-3; D: TRBD2
CDR3: CASSFFGSSGEARSYEQYF; DNA: TGTGCCAGCAGCTTTTTCGGCTCTAGCGGGGAAGCTAGGTCCTACGAGCAGTACTTC; V: TRBV7-2; J: TRBJ2-7; D: TRBD2
CDR3: CASAISQTSYEQYF; DNA: TGTGCCAGCGCCATTAGTCAGACTTCCTACGAGCAGTACTTC; V: TRBV9; J: TRBJ2-7; D: -
CDR3: CASSLARIAGGNEQFF; DNA: TGCGCCAGCAGCTTGGCCCGGATAGCGGGAGGCAATGAGCAGTTCTTC; V: TRBV5-1; J: TRBJ2-1; D: TRBD2
CDR3: CASSVGSGGAHNEQFF; DNA: TGTGCCAGCAGCGTAGGTAGCGGGGGGGCCCACAATGAGCAGTTCTTC; V: TRBV9; J: TRBJ2-1; D: TRBD2
CDR3: CASSDYPFGYTF; DNA: TGTGCCAGCAGTGATTATCCCTTCGGCTACACCTTC; V: TRBV2; J: TRBJ1-2; D: -
CDR3: CASSELATGELFF; DNA: TGTGCCAGCAGCGAACTAGCCACCGGGGAGCTGTTTTTT; V: TRBV7-9; J: TRBJ2-2; D: -
CDR3: CSIQGTLNTEAFF; DNA: TGCAGCATACAGGGGACCTTGAACACTGAAGCTTTCTTT; V: TRBV29-1; J: TRBJ1-1; D: TRBD1
CDR3: CASSSTYSNQPQHF; DNA: TGTGCCAGCAGTTCGACATATAGCAATCAGCCCCAGCATTTT; V: TRBV28; J: TRBJ1-5; D: -
CDR3: CASSSHTTPTGFGEAFF; DNA: TGTGCCAGCAGCTCCCACACCACCCCGACAGGGTTTGGTGAAGCTTTCTTT; V: TRBV9; J: TRBJ1-1; D: TRBD1
CDR3: CAWKGTTGLASYNEQFF; DNA: TGTGCCTGGAAAGGGACAACGGGTCTGGCTTCATACAATGAGCAGTTCTTC; V: TRBV30; J: TRBJ2-1; D: -
CDR3: CASSDPDRGYEQYF; DNA: TGTGCCAGCAGTGACCCAGACAGGGGGTACGAGCAGTACTTC; V: TRBV2; J: TRBJ2-7; D: TRBD1
CDR3: CASSLVQGGSYEQYF; DNA: TGCGCCAGCAGCTTGGTTCAGGGGGGCTCCTACGAGCAGTACTTC; V: TRBV5-1; J: TRBJ2-7; D: -
CDR3: CASSKFGTGGWGVGQPQHF; DNA: TGTGCCAGCAGCAAGTTCGGGACAGGGGGCTGGGGGGTGGGACAGCCCCAGCATTTT; V: TRBV21-1; J: TRBJ1-5; D: -
CDR3: CASRRTGRPGETQYF; DNA: TGCGCCAGCAGGAGGACAGGGAGGCCAGGAGAGACCCAGTACTTC; V: TRBV5-1; J: TRBJ2-5; D: TRBD1
CDR3: CASSLGLSSYNEQFF; DNA: TGCGCCAGCAGCTTGGGGTTGAGCTCCTACAATGAGCAGTTCTTC; V: TRBV5-1; J: TRBJ2-1; D: -
CDR3: CASSYREHQPQHF; DNA: TGTGCCAGCTCGTACAGGGAGCATCAGCCCCAGCATTTT; V: TRBV6-5; J: TRBJ1-5; D: -
CDR3: CASSFSGGGLGDTQYF; DNA: TGTGCCAGCAGCTTTAGCGGGGGGGGATTGGGGGATACGCAGTATTTT; V: TRBV7-2; J: TRBJ2-3; D: TRBD2
CDR3: CASSFLPTAPYNEQFF; DNA: TGTGCCAGCAGTTTCCTCCCGACTGCTCCCTACAATGAGCAGTTCTTC; V: TRBV27; J: TRBJ2-1; D: -